This is a list of T cell receptor beta chains from one sample in a study of T cell repertoires in cytomegalovirus infection. TCRdb re-called the reads with MiXCR, one entry per CDR3 protein. Among some 560,000 distinct CDR3 sequences listed, roughly 42% were seen once. No antigen has been identified for these receptors. The sample was cultured PBMCs, taken from culture after CMV antigen stimulation. Receptors originate from a human donor in good health (CMV status not recorded). Some clones in this sample may be carry-over from other donors' samples. Both conserved end residues are part of each CDR3. D genes are given only for firm matches. Size tells how often a clone was seen (once, few, many) or the class of an expanded clone, and some rows leave it out.

J,V,size,D,CDR3,DNA
TRBJ2-1,TRBV6-6,-,-,CASSPDRTLLNEQFF,TGTGCCAGCAGCCCAGACCGAACCCTGCTCAATGAGCAGTTCTTC
TRBJ1-1,TRBV7-9,few,-,CASSLAKGGGTEAFF,TGTGCCAGCAGCTTAGCCAAAGGGGGAGGTACTGAAGCTTTCTTT
TRBJ2-3,TRBV11-2,-,TRBD2,CASSLDVGLAGDTQYF,TGTGCCAGCAGCTTAGATGTGGGACTAGCGGGAGATACGCAGTATTTT
TRBJ1-4,TRBV5-4,-,-,CASSLARGIGEPNEKLFF,TGTGCCAGCAGCTTGGCTCGGGGGATTGGTGAACCTAATGAAAAACTGTTTTTT
TRBJ1-3,TRBV7-2,few,TRBD1,CASSSYRTGGNTIYF,TGTGCCAGCAGCTCATACAGGACAGGTGGAAACACCATATATTTT
TRBJ2-7,TRBV7-2,few,TRBD2,CASSLRAGTYEQYF,TGTGCCAGCAGCTTACGAGCGGGGACCTACGAGCAGTACTTC
TRBJ1-6,TRBV3-1,-,-,CASSQGRVGSPLHF,TGTGCCAGCAGCCAAGGCAGGGTTGGATCACCCCTCCACTTT
TRBJ2-3,TRBV7-2,once,TRBD1,CASSSRDRGGGTDTQYF,TGTGCCAGCAGCTCACGAGACAGGGGAGGTGGCACAGATACGCAGTATTTT
TRBJ1-1,TRBV20-1,-,TRBD1,CSAVRGRDEAFF,TGCAGTGCTGTCAGGGGGCGGGATGAAGCTTTCTTT
TRBJ2-3,TRBV20-1,-,TRBD2,CSAGLAGGDTQYF,TGCAGTGCTGGACTAGCGGGAGGAGATACGCAGTATTTT
TRBJ1-2,TRBV7-2,-,-,CASSPVGGYTF,TGTGCCAGCAGCCCGGTAGGGGGCTACACCTTC
TRBJ2-1,TRBV12-3/TRBV12-4,few,TRBD1,CASSKGAGVEEQFF,TGTGCCAGCAGCAAGGGGGCAGGGGTAGAGGAGCAGTTCTTC
TRBJ2-1,TRBV20-1,few,-,CSARPLDWTLGNEQFF,TGCAGTGCTAGACCCCTGGACTGGACGTTGGGCAATGAGCAGTTCTTC
TRBJ2-7,TRBV6-2/TRBV6-3,-,-,CASSDRAPGEQYF,TGTGCCAGCAGCGATCGGGCGCCGGGCGAGCAGTACTTC
TRBJ1-2,TRBV6-5,-,-,CASSYNRMYGYTF,TGTGCCAGCAGTTACAACAGAATGTATGGCTACACCTTC
TRBJ1-1,TRBV19,-,TRBD1,CASSRDRGAPNEAFF,TGTGCCAGTAGCCGGGACAGGGGGGCTCCAAACGAAGCTTTCTTT
TRBJ2-3,TRBV10-3,few,-,CAINHGGSTDTQYF,TGTGCCATCAACCACGGCGGAAGCACAGATACGCAGTATTTT
TRBJ2-3,TRBV6-2/TRBV6-3,-,-,CASSYVAGISTDTQYF,TGTGCCAGCAGTTACGTGGCAGGTATTAGCACAGATACGCAGTATTTT
TRBJ1-2,TRBV7-2,-,-,CASSLRAGTRFYGYTF,TGTGCCAGCAGCCTAAGGGCAGGGACCAGGTTCTATGGCTACACCTTC
TRBJ2-2,TRBV7-2,few,TRBD1,CASSLGQGGTGELFF,TGTGCCAGCAGCCTGGGACAGGGAGGGACCGGGGAGCTGTTTTTT
TRBJ1-6,TRBV27,-,-,CASSTVDWVGNSPLHF,TGTGCCAGCAGTACCGTGGACTGGGTGGGTAATTCACCCCTCCACTTT
TRBJ1-6,TRBV7-2,few,-,CASSLRTGSNSPLHF,TGTGCCAGCAGCCTCCGGACGGGATCTAATTCACCCCTCCACTTT
TRBJ1-1,TRBV28,many,TRBD1,CASSSYFQGDFEAFF,TGTGCCAGCAGTTCTTATTTTCAGGGGGACTTTGAAGCTTTCTTT
TRBJ1-1,TRBV7-9,-,-,CASSLATDSNTEAFF,TGTGCCAGCAGCTTAGCTACGGACTCAAACACTGAAGCTTTCTTT
TRBJ1-1,TRBV7-6,-,-,CASSSQGGAEAFF,TGTGCCAGCAGCTCACAGGGAGGGGCTGAAGCTTTCTTT
TRBJ1-1,TRBV9,-,-,CASTVSSMNTEAFF,TGTGCCAGCACTGTCTCCTCCATGAACACTGAAGCTTTCTTT
TRBJ2-1,TRBV10-3,-,TRBD2,CATLAGGPNEQFF,TGTGCCACTCTAGCGGGGGGGCCTAATGAGCAGTTCTTC
TRBJ2-1,TRBV19,-,TRBD2,CASSPRTSGRGYEQFF,TGTGCCAGTAGTCCCCGGACTAGCGGGAGGGGGTATGAGCAGTTCTTC
TRBJ1-1,TRBV29-1,-,-,CSVGDNLNTEAFF,TGCAGCGTTGGTGATAATCTGAACACTGAAGCTTTCTTT
TRBJ2-7,TRBV6-2/TRBV6-3,-,TRBD2,CASSYPTSGGEFYEQYF,TGTGCCAGCAGTTACCCGACTAGCGGGGGTGAGTTCTACGAGCAGTACTTC
TRBJ1-1,TRBV29-1,-,-,CSVPLSGHTEAFF,TGCAGCGTTCCCCTGTCAGGGCACACTGAAGCTTTCTTT
TRBJ1-5,TRBV5-4,-,-,CATGGGGGREPQHF,TGTGCCACCGGGGGCGGAGGGGGTAGGGAGCCCCAGCATTTT
TRBJ2-7,TRBV15,few,-,CATSYGRWNEQYF,TGTGCCACCAGCTACGGTCGATGGAACGAGCAGTACTTC
TRBJ2-7,TRBV13,-,TRBD2,CASSLKASGIYEQYF,TGTGCCAGCAGCTTAAAAGCTAGCGGGATCTACGAGCAGTACTTC
TRBJ1-1,TRBV5-6,-,-,CASSLTGGVNTEAFF,TGTGCCAGCAGCCTAACGGGTGGAGTGAACACTGAAGCTTTCTTT
TRBJ1-2,TRBV2,-,-,CASIIEQINYGYTF,TGTGCCAGCATAATTGAACAGATAAACTATGGCTACACCTTC
TRBJ1-5,TRBV30,-,TRBD1,CAWSEAGGNQPQHF,TGTGCCTGGAGTGAAGCAGGGGGGAATCAGCCCCAGCATTTT
TRBJ2-5,TRBV15,-,-,CATSRADIETQYF,TGTGCCACCAGCAGAGCTGATATCGAGACCCAGTACTTC
TRBJ1-4,TRBV12-3/TRBV12-4,few,TRBD1,CASSQRTGRGEKLFF,TGTGCCAGCAGCCAGCGGACAGGGAGGGGTGAAAAACTGTTTTTT
TRBJ1-1,TRBV5-6,few,TRBD1,CASSPGAGGVSTEAFF,TGTGCCAGCAGCCCGGGGGCAGGGGGCGTATCCACTGAAGCTTTCTTT
TRBJ2-2,TRBV7-2,few,TRBD2,CASSFTSGGNTGELFF,TGTGCCAGCAGCTTCACTAGCGGGGGGAACACCGGGGAGCTGTTTTTT
TRBJ1-2,TRBV4-3,-,-,CASSPAPGPYGYTF,TGCGCCAGCAGCCCCGCCCCGGGACCCTATGGCTACACCTTC
TRBJ2-1,TRBV4-1,few,TRBD2,CASSQVRPSGYNEQFF,TGTGCCAGCAGCCAAGTCAGGCCTAGCGGCTACAATGAGCAGTTCTTC
TRBJ1-4,TRBV7-9,few,TRBD1,CASSLKGTGSVWREKLFF,TGTGCCAGCAGCTTAAAGGGGACAGGGAGCGTCTGGCGGGAAAAACTGTTTTTT
TRBJ2-7,TRBV29-1,-,TRBD2,CSVEGVLAGFYYEQYF,TGCAGCGTTGAAGGCGTGCTAGCGGGGTTTTACTACGAGCAGTACTTC
TRBJ2-7,TRBV18,-,-,CASSPPAGGFYEQYF,TGTGCCAGCTCCCCCCCCGCAGGAGGGTTTTACGAGCAGTACTTC
TRBJ1-6,TRBV5-4,-,-,CASSPDGGWSPLHF,TGTGCCAGCAGCCCCGATGGGGGGTGGTCACCCCTCCACTTT
TRBJ2-3,TRBV12-3/TRBV12-4,few,TRBD2,CASTDETSATDTQYF,TGTGCCAGCACCGATGAGACTAGCGCCACAGATACGCAGTATTTT
TRBJ2-2,TRBV19,-,TRBD1,CASSIYRGPGELFF,TGTGCCAGTAGTATCTACAGGGGGCCCGGGGAGCTGTTTTTT
TRBJ1-6,TRBV6-2/TRBV6-3,-,-,CASSYLQTPLHF,TGTGCCAGCAGTTACCTGCAGACACCCCTCCACTTT
TRBJ2-1,TRBV5-1,-,TRBD2,CASSFVVAGGYNEQFF,TGCGCCAGCAGCTTCGTGGTAGCGGGAGGGTACAATGAGCAGTTCTTC
TRBJ1-2,TRBV19,once,-,CASTPRDISPNYGYTF,TGTGCCAGTACCCCCCGGGACATATCGCCTAACTATGGCTACACCTTC
TRBJ2-7,TRBV20-1,-,TRBD2,CSAAPGDVPGREQYF,TGCAGTGCCGCTCCCGGGGACGTTCCCGGGAGGGAGCAGTACTTC